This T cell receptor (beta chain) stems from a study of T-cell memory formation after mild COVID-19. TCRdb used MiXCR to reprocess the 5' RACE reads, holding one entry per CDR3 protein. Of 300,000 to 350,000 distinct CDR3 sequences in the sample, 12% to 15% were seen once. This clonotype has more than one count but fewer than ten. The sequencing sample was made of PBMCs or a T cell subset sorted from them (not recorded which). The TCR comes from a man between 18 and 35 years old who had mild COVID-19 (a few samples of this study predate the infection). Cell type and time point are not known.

CDR3 sequence reads: CASSHSVGPGEKLFF. For the CDR3, the DNA is TGCGCCAGCAGCCATTCCGTGGGGCCAGGTGAAAAACTGTTTTTT. The chain combines TRBV4-3 with TRBJ1-4; perhaps TRBD1 as D (5 bases). V was trimmed by 3 bases and J by 7 bases, leaving 15 bases between them. Per germline, CDR1 LGHNA and CDR2 YSLEER. CDR3 size: 15 residues.